The source of this T cell receptor beta chain is a study of technical replicates of blood from several donors. Produced via immunoSEQ multiplex PCR; TCRdb's table is partial and in-frame only. The table includes approximately 14,000 clones, approximately 80% detected once. The sequence came from a human donor in good health. Sequencing was done on a sample of PBMCs.

The DNA for the CDR3 is TGTGCCAGCAGCTTGGATCTAGCCAGTTCAGATACGCAGTATTTT. It specifies CASSLDLASSDTQYF. The chain uses TRBV5-4 and TRBJ2-3; tentatively, D is TRBD2 (5 bases). The CDR3 loop spans 15 amino acids. The ends were cut back, 0 bases at V and 4 bases at J, with 12 bases in the middle. Germline CDR1 reads SGHNT; CDR2 reads YYREEE (reference sequence).